This TCR beta chain was captured in a study of T cell changes during pregnancy in multiple sclerosis. The assay was immunoSEQ multiplex PCR, and TCRdb's table has in-frame clones only and misses some. The profile shows approximately 90,000 clones, about nine tenths of them singletons. There are 14 residues in the CDR3. Germline lookup yields CDR1 MNHEY and CDR2 SMNVEV (reference sequence). V was trimmed by 2 bases and J by 0 bases, leaving 6 bases between them. The chain has TRBV27 and TRBJ2-3, with no clear D. The source of this sequence is a female donor in good health, enrolled as a control in a pregnancy study. The specimen was peripheral blood, collected after pregnancy. CDR3 sequence reads: CASSLRRSTDTQYF. CDR3 in DNA: TGTGCCAGCAGTTTACGCCGGAGCACAGATACGCAGTATTTT.